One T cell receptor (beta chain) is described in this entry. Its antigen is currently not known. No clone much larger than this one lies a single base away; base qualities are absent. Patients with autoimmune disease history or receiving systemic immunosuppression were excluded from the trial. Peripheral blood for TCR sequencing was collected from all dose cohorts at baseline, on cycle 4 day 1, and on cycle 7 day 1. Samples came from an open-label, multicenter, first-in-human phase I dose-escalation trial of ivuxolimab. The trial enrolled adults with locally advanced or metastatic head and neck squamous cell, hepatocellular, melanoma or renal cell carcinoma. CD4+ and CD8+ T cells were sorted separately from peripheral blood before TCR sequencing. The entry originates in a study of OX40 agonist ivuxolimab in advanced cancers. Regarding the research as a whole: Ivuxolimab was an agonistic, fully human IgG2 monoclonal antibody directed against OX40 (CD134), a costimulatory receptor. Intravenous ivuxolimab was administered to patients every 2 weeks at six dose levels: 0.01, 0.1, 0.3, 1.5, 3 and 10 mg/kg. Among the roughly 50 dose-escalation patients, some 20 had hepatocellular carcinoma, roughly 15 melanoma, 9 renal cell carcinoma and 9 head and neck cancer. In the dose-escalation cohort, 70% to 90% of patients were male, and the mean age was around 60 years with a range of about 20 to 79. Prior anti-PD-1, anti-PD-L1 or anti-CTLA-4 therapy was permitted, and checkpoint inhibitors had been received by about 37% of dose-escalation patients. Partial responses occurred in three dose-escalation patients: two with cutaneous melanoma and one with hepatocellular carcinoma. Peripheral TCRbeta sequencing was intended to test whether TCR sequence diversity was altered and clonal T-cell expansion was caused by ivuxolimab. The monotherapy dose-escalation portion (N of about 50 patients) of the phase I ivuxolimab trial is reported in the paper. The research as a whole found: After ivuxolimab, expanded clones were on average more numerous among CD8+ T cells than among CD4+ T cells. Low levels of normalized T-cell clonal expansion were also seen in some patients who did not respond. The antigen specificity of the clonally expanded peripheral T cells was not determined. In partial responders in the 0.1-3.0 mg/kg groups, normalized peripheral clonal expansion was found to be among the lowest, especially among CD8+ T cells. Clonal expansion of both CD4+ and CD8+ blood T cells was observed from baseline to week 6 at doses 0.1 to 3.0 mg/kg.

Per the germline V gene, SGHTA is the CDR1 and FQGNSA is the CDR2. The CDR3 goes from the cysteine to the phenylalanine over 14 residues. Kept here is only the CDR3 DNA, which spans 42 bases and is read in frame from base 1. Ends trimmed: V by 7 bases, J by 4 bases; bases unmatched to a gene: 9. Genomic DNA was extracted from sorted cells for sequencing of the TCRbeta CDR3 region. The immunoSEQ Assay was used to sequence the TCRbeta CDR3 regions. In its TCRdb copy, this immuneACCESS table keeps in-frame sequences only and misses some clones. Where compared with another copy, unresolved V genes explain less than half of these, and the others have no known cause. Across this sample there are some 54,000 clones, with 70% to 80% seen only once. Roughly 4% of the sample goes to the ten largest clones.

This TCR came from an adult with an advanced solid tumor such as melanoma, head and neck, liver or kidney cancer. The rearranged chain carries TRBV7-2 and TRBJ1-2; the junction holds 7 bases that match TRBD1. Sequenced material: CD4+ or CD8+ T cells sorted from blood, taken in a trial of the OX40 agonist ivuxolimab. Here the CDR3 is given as CASNSGQTVYGYTF. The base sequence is TGTGCCAGCAACTCGGGACAGACTGTCTATGGCTACACCTTC.